These 8 T cell receptor beta chains were all obtained from the same sample, sequenced in a study of shared T cell receptors in the human thymus. Clones were read by immunoSEQ multiplex PCR, and TCRdb kept only the in-frame ones, dropping some. The table includes hundreds of thousands of clones, about 87% detected once. These same data were also listed under a study on human thymus T cells.

The sequenced material came from thymocytes. These receptor sequences come from a boy in the first two years of life with a congenital heart defect.

The V and J genes are TRBV30 and TRBJ1-2, with D perhaps TRBD1 (6 bases). This CDR3 has 15 amino acids. Between the trimmed V and J ends, which lost 3 bases and 6 bases, there was a span of 20 bases. Germline V gene lookup returns CDR1 GTSNPN and CDR2 SVGIG (reference sequence). The CDR3 loop reads CAWSLPYTGNHGYTF. The CDR3 bases are TGTGCCTGGAGCCTACCATACACAGGGAACCATGGCTACACCTTC. The whole variable domain, remainder taken from reference TRBV30 and TRBJ1-2, is SQTIHQWPATLVQPVGSPLSLECTVEGTSNPNLYWYRQAAGRGLQLLFYSVGIGQISSEVPQNLSASRPQDRQFILSSKKLLLSDSGFYLCAWSLPYTGNHGYTFGSGTRLTVV.

This rearrangement joins TRBV5-5 to TRBJ1-1; D unresolved. Germline CDR1 and CDR2: SGHKS and YYEKEE (reference sequence). This CDR3 comprises 16 residues. Trimming shortened V by 6 bases and J by 1 base, and 19 bases separated the two germline ends. CDR3 sequence (DNA): TGTGCCAGCAACCCGTCTGTGTGGGAGAAGAACACTGAAGCTTTCTTT. Translation: CASNPSVWEKNTEAFF.

The J gene is TRBJ1-5, the V gene TRBV5-3; D gene unclear. TRBV5-3 is an ORF, with its function uncertain. The CDR3 is made up of 12 amino acids. V was pared by 3 bases and J by 8 bases, with 9 bases between. This chain's CDR3 is CARSSPVEPQHF. The CDR3 region has the DNA TGTGCCAGAAGCTCCCCAGTGGAGCCCCAGCATTTT.

The chain combines TRBV13 with TRBJ2-7, with D tentatively TRBD2 (6 bases). This CDR3 is built from 16 residues. V lost 6 bases and J lost 2, with 20 bases in between. Germline V gives CDR1 PRHDT, CDR2 FYEKMQ (reference sequence). The CDR3 coding sequence is TGTGCCAGCAGTTTAAGGGCCCTCGGGGGAACCTACGAGCAGTACTTC. It is translated as CASSLRALGGTYEQYF.

This sequence joins TRBV5-5 and TRBJ2-7; D is ambiguous. Germline loops: CDR1 SGHKS, CDR2 YYEKEE (reference sequence). The CDR3 loop spans 14 amino acids. Trimming removed 2 bases from V and 3 bases from J, with 12 bases in between. DNA of the CDR3: TGTGCCAGCAGCTTTGGCACTACCCACTACGAGCAGTACTTC. It yields the protein CASSFGTTHYEQYF.

The V and J genes are TRBV5-6 and TRBJ1-1, with D possibly TRBD1 on 5 matching bases. V lost 4 bases and J 1 base, leaving 20 bases between the germline ends. Germline CDR1 SGHDT, CDR2 YYEEEE. The CDR3 has 17 residues. This CDR3 is CASSVTKWGRQNTEAFF. The CDR3, as DNA: TGTGCCAGCAGCGTTACGAAGTGGGGCAGGCAGAACACTGAAGCTTTCTTT.

The chain combines TRBV5-4 with TRBJ2-7; the match to TRBD1 covers 10 bases. CDR1 SGHNT and CDR2 YYREEE come from the germline V gene (reference sequence). This CDR3 contains 14 residues. J lost 6 bases, V lost 2 bases, and 5 bases had no gene match. In DNA, the CDR3 is TGTGCCAGCAGCTTCGGGACAGGGGAACGCGAGCAGTACTTC. It translates to CASSFGTGEREQYF. The full variable domain, rest sourced from reference TRBV5-4 and TRBJ2-7, is ETGVTQSPTHLIKTRGQQVTLRCSSQSGHNTVSWYQQALGQGPQFIFQYYREEENGRGNFPPRFSGLQFPNYSSELNVNALELDDSALYLCASSFGTGEREQYFGPGTRLTVT.

As concerns this clone: Other DNA sequences from this sample encode an identical CDR3 as well. The chain uses TRBV7-6 and TRBJ2-7, with 10 bases identical to TRBD1. After removal of 5 bases from V and 2 bases from J, the junction contained 3 bases not matched to a gene. The CDR3 is made up of 14 amino acids. Per germline, CDR1 SGHVS and CDR2 FNYEAQ. The CDR3 is CASSPGQGAYEQYF. CDR3 bases: TGTGCCAGCAGCCCAGGACAGGGGGCCTACGAGCAGTACTTC.